This T cell receptor (beta chain) came from a study of shared clonotypes between healthy human individuals. Naive CD8 cells, CD45RO-negative and positively selected for CCR7, excluded terminally differentiated effector memory CD45RA+ cells. V lost 1 base to trimming and J lost 8 bases; unmatched junction nucleotides: 1. The CDR3 totals 12 residues. The germline V gene has CDR1 MNHEY and CDR2 SVGAGI. Measured with immunoSEQ multiplex PCR; TCRdb has only the in-frame clones, and not every one. The sample lists about 2.1 million clones, over 85% occurring once. This TCR derives from a man between 18 and 35 years old in good health. Some clones in this sample may be carry-over from other donors' samples. The rearrangement links TRBV6-5 to TRBJ1-1; 7 nucleotides match TRBD1. The source material was naive CD8+ T cells from PBMCs. CDR3 sequence reads: CASSYWGQEAFF. The CDR3 coding sequence is TGTGCCAGCAGTTACTGGGGACAGGAAGCTTTCTTT.